Below are 29 T cell receptor beta chains sequenced from a single sample in a study of T cell responses to AZD1222 COVID-19 vaccine (TCRdb year 2021). The library was prepared using the immunoSEQ multiplex PCR assay. TCRdb mirrors the immuneACCESS table, restricted to in-frame sequences. Some clones are absent from its copies; in checked studies, under half trace to an unresolved V gene, and the reason for the others is unknown. This sample comprises roughly 150,000 clones, 75% to 90% of them detected only once. The ten largest clones add up to about a tenth of the sample. The meaning of the sample's time point label: about 28 days (+/-7) after the second vaccine dose. This sample comprised peripheral blood, obtained 28 days after the second AZD1222 dose. The origin of the receptors is an adult who received the AZD1222 COVID-19 vaccine.

The chain uses TRBV6-5 and TRBJ1-6; the D is unclear. The V and J ends lost 2 bases and 10 bases respectively, with 6 bases between them. The CDR3 has 12 amino acids. CDR1 is MNHEY and CDR2 is SVGAGI in the germline V gene. This CDR3 reads CASSYQESPLHF. CDR3 coding DNA: TGTGCCAGCAGTTACCAGGAGTCACCCCTCCACTTT.

The chain employs TRBV9 and TRBJ2-3, with D uncertain. Trimming shortened V by 3 bases and J by 2 bases, and 1 base separated the two germline ends. There are 11 residues in the CDR3. Germline V gene lookup returns CDR1 SGDLS and CDR2 YYNGEE. The CDR3 nucleotides are TGTGCCAGCAGCGCCACAGATACGCAGTATTTT. This translates into CASSATDTQYF.

The rearrangement joins TRBV28 to TRBJ2-1; the D is unclear. Trimming stripped 6 bases from V and 10 bases from J, with 10 bases between. CDR1 and CDR2 from the germline V gene are MDHEN and SYDVKM. The CDR3 covers 11 residues. Here the CDR3 reads CASSSQLEQFF. The CDR3, as DNA: TGTGCCAGCAGCTCACAGTTAGAGCAGTTCTTC.

This chain joins TRBV28 and TRBJ2-3; 8 bases map to TRBD1. This CDR3 contains 16 residues. The V gene's germline CDR1 is MDHEN and CDR2 SYDVKM. V was pared by 3 bases and J by 4 bases, with 9 bases of the junction left unmatched. The CDR3 coding sequence is TGTGCCAGCAGTTTTATCTCTGGACAGGGCCCAGATACGCAGTATTTT. Translated: CASSFISGQGPDTQYF. The full variable domain, with the rest looked up from reference TRBV28 and TRBJ2-3, is DVKVTQSSRYLVKRTGEKVFLECVQDMDHENMFWYRQDPGLGLRLIYFSYDVKMKEKGDIPEGYSVSREKKERFSLILESASTNQTSMYLCASSFISGQGPDTQYFGPGTRLTVL.

J is TRBJ2-5 and V is TRBV7-8, with unresolved D. The length of the CDR3 is 15 residues. Deletions cut 0 bases from V and 1 base from J, with 9 bases between. CDR1 is SGHVS, CDR2 FQNEAQ, per germline. The CDR3 sequence: CASSLAGPPQETQYF. CDR3 in DNA: TGTGCCAGCAGCTTAGCGGGCCCTCCCCAAGAGACCCAGTACTTC. Together with reference TRBV7-8 and TRBJ2-5, the CDR3 gives the full variable domain: GAGVSQSPRYKVAKRGQDVALRCDPISGHVSLFWYQQALGQGPEFLTYFQNEAQLDKSGLPSDRFFAERPEGSVSTLKIQRTQQEDSAVYLCASSLAGPPQETQYFGPGTRLLVL.

This clone has only a few counts. The chain links TRBV14 to TRBJ1-6; D unresolved. The germline V gene encodes CDR1 SGHDN and CDR2 FVKESK. Trimming pared 1 base from V and 10 bases from J, leaving 8 bases between. The CDR3 covers 13 residues. CDR3 sequence: CASSQGVRSPLHF. The CDR3 DNA follows: TGTGCCAGCAGCCAAGGAGTTCGGTCACCCCTCCACTTT.

The chain employs TRBV5-4 and TRBJ2-7; a possible D gene is TRBD2 (6 bases). The CDR3 sequence is 14 residues long. V dropped 4 bases and J dropped 5 bases, with 16 bases sitting between them. Germline assignment: CDR1 SGHNT and CDR2 YYREEE (reference sequence). This CDR3 reads CASSQDRGSNEQYF. The CDR3 DNA sequence: TGTGCCAGCAGCCAGGACCGGGGGTCCAACGAGCAGTACTTC.

V and J are TRBV13 and TRBJ1-6; D unresolved. Trimming took 2 bases from V and 7 from J, leaving 9 bases between them. The CDR3 totals 14 residues. In germline, CDR1 is PRHDT, CDR2 FYEKMQ (reference sequence). CDR3: CASSLTLPNSPLHF. In DNA, the CDR3 is TGTGCCAGCAGCTTAACACTGCCCAATTCACCCCTCCACTTT.

The chain has TRBV27 and TRBJ2-5; maybe TRBD2 (6 bases). The CDR3 is made up of 16 amino acids. The V gene lost 6 bases and the J gene lost 0 bases, with 17 bases spanning the gap. CDR1 is MNHEY, CDR2 SMNVEV, per germline (reference sequence). The CDR3 is CASSLNPAGNQETQYF. CDR3 sequence (DNA): TGTGCCAGCAGCCTAAACCCCGCGGGGAACCAAGAGACCCAGTACTTC.

The V call is TRBV28, the J call TRBJ2-7; D perhaps matches TRBD1 (6 bases). Germline-derived CDR1 and CDR2 are MDHEN and SYDVKM. Between the trimmed V and J ends, which lost 4 bases and 1 base, there was a span of 20 bases. The CDR3 loop spans 17 amino acids. The CDR3 spells CASSSQVGARGSYEQYF. In nucleotides, the CDR3 is TGTGCCAGCAGTTCCCAGGTGGGAGCGAGGGGGTCCTACGAGCAGTACTTC. The full variable domain, its missing parts supplied by reference TRBV28 and TRBJ2-7, is DVKVTQSSRYLVKRTGEKVFLECVQDMDHENMFWYRQDPGLGLRLIYFSYDVKMKEKGDIPEGYSVSREKKERFSLILESASTNQTSMYLCASSSQVGARGSYEQYFGPGTRLTVT.

The rearrangement joins TRBV19 to TRBJ1-6; D is possibly TRBD1 (5 bases). Germline loops: CDR1 LNHDA, CDR2 SQIVND (reference sequence). V lost 7 bases and J lost 5, with 15 bases in between. The CDR3 has 15 amino acids. The CDR3 DNA follows: TGTGCCAGTAACACTCGGGGGAATAATAATTCACCCCTCCACTTT. It specifies CASNTRGNNNSPLHF.

The chain has TRBV10-3 and TRBJ2-7, with 12 bases matching TRBD2. The CDR3 has 15 residues. Per germline, CDR1 ENHRY and CDR2 SYGVKD. J was trimmed by 0 bases and V by 6 bases; bases with no gene match: 3. The CDR3 DNA reads TGTGCCATCAGGGGACTAGCGGGCAGCTCCTACGAGCAGTACTTC. It specifies CAIRGLAGSSYEQYF.

The chain has TRBV5-1 and TRBJ2-1; a possible D gene is TRBD2 (6 bases). Germline lookup yields CDR1 SGHRS and CDR2 YFSETQ. The CDR3 loop spans 15 amino acids. Trimming removed 2 bases at V and 6 bases at J, with 15 bases between. CDR3 sequence (DNA): TGCGCCAGCAGCTTTTCAAGCGGGTCCCTCAATGAGCAGTTCTTC. Translation gives CASSFSSGSLNEQFF.

The chain carries TRBV3-1 (or the pseudogene TRBV3-2) and TRBJ2-3; no clear D. Between the trimmed V and J ends, which lost 0 bases and 1 base, there was a span of 5 bases. The CDR3 contains 14 residues. Germline CDR1 and CDR2: LGHDT and YNNKEL (reference sequence). The DNA of the CDR3 is TGTGCCAGCAGCCAAGATATCGGCACAGATACGCAGTATTTT. Encoded protein: CASSQDIGTDTQYF.

The CDR3 here is CASSPSGTSGGETQYF. The DNA of the CDR3 is TGTGCCAGCAGCCCCTCTGGGACTAGCGGAGGAGAGACCCAGTACTTC. The genes are TRBV7-9 and TRBJ2-5, with TRBD2 identical over 11 bases. Germline assignment: CDR1 SEHNR and CDR2 FQNEAQ (reference sequence). After removal of 5 bases from V and 4 bases from J, the junction contained 9 bases not matched to a gene. The CDR3 has 16 amino acids.

This chain connects TRBV28 to TRBJ1-1; possibly TRBD1 for D (6 bases). This CDR3 has 13 residues. Trimming took 10 bases from V and 0 from J, leaving 12 bases between them. The germline gives CDR1 MDHEN, CDR2 SYDVKM. The CDR3 loop reads CATLGGLNTEAFF. The CDR3 DNA follows: TGTGCCACCCTAGGGGGGTTGAACACTGAAGCTTTCTTT.

The chain carries TRBV3-1 (or the pseudogene TRBV3-2) and TRBJ1-2; no definite D call. V lost 1 base and J 5 bases, leaving 5 bases between the germline ends. Germline V gives CDR1 LGHDT, CDR2 YNNKEL (reference sequence). There are 12 residues in the CDR3. The CDR3 reads CASSQGFYGYTF. The CDR3 region has the DNA TGTGCCAGCAGCCAAGGATTTTATGGCTACACCTTC.

This chain uses TRBV29-1 with TRBJ1-1; tentative D call: TRBD1 (5 bases). The CDR3 is made up of 14 amino acids. CDR1 is SQVTM and CDR2 is ANQGSEA in the germline V gene. The germline V and J ends were trimmed by 4 bases and 5 bases, with 17 bases remaining between them. CDR3 DNA: TGCAGCGTTGGAGGGACGGCCGGGGGAACTGAAGCTTTCTTT. It encodes CSVGGTAGGTEAFF.

The rearrangement joins TRBV28 to TRBJ1-3; possibly TRBD1 for D (5 bases). The CDR3 runs 15 residues. V dropped 7 bases and J dropped 0 bases, with 13 bases sitting between them. Germline V gene lookup returns CDR1 MDHEN and CDR2 SYDVKM. CDR3 sequence reads: CASIGRGASGNTIYF. The CDR3 DNA reads as TGTGCCAGCATTGGGAGGGGAGCCTCTGGAAACACCATATATTTT. The full variable domain, its missing parts supplied by reference TRBV28 and TRBJ1-3, is DVKVTQSSRYLVKRTGEKVFLECVQDMDHENMFWYRQDPGLGLRLIYFSYDVKMKEKGDIPEGYSVSREKKERFSLILESASTNQTSMYLCASIGRGASGNTIYFGEGSWLTVV.

In its sample, this clone was seen once. The chain uses TRBV28 and TRBJ1-3; D uncertain. V dropped 2 bases and J dropped 4 bases, with 9 bases sitting between them. Per germline, CDR1 MDHEN and CDR2 SYDVKM. This CDR3 has 14 amino acids. The CDR3 DNA reads as TGTGCCAGCAGTTTACTGGACGGAGGAAACACCATATATTTT. Protein sequence: CASSLLDGGNTIYF.

The chain has TRBV5-1 and TRBJ2-1; 9 nucleotides line up with TRBD2. This CDR3 region has 17 residues. Germline CDR1 SGHRS, CDR2 YFSETQ. After removal of 0 bases from V and 7 bases from J, the junction contained 11 bases not matched to a gene. CDR3 in amino acids: CASSLARPSGIRNEQFF. Written as DNA, the CDR3 is TGCGCCAGCAGCTTGGCCCGGCCTAGCGGGATAAGGAATGAGCAGTTCTTC.

This CDR3 reads CASSLILAGGGDTQYF. CDR3 DNA sequence: TGTGCCAGCAGCCTCATACTAGCGGGGGGGGGAGATACGCAGTATTTT. This chain joins TRBV3-1 (or the pseudogene TRBV3-2) and TRBJ2-3; 13 bases map to TRBD2. The CDR3 covers 16 residues. The V gene end was trimmed by 4 bases and the J gene end by 5 bases; junction bases not matched to a gene: 6. Germline assignment: CDR1 LGHDT and CDR2 YNNKEL (reference sequence).

The chain links TRBV4-3 to TRBJ2-2; D uncertain. CDR1 LGHNA and CDR2 YSLEER come from the germline V gene. V was clipped by 4 bases and J by 4 bases, with 13 bases between them. This CDR3 spans 15 amino acids. Here the CDR3 reads CASSRARSSTGELFF. CDR3 nucleotide sequence: TGCGCCAGCAGCCGCGCACGGTCGAGCACCGGGGAGCTGTTTTTT.

The CDR3 bases are TGTGCCAGCAGTTTCGCAGCCGGGACAGGGAGCACCGGGGAGCTGTTTTTT. Protein sequence: CASSFAAGTGSTGELFF. This chain links TRBV7-3 with TRBJ2-2, with 9 bases lining up with TRBD1. After removal of 6 bases from V and 4 bases from J, the junction contained 12 bases not matched to a gene. CDR3 length: 17 amino acids. Per the germline V gene, CDR1 is SGHTA and CDR2 is FQGTGA.

V gene TRBV19 combines with J gene TRBJ2-1, with D possibly matching TRBD1 (6 bases). Trimming removed 5 bases from V and 3 bases from J, with 17 bases in between. Germline CDR1 and CDR2: LNHDA and SQIVND (reference sequence). The length of the CDR3 is 16 residues. The CDR3 is CASSPLEAGVYNEQFF. As DNA, the CDR3 is TGTGCCAGTAGTCCCCTCGAGGCAGGGGTCTACAATGAGCAGTTCTTC.

This chain links TRBV7-2 with TRBJ2-6; D remains unclear. Trimming cost V 6 bases and J 1 base, with 13 bases left between them. Germline assignment: CDR1 SGHTA and CDR2 FQGNSA. The CDR3 covers 16 residues. CDR3: CASRERRWSGANVLTF. The CDR3 DNA sequence: TGTGCCAGCAGAGAACGACGCTGGTCTGGGGCCAACGTCCTGACTTTC.

The genes are TRBV5-1 and TRBJ2-7, with no clear D. CDR1 and CDR2 (germline): SGHRS, YFSETQ. V lost 3 bases and J lost 4, with 11 bases in between. CDR3 size: 13 residues. The CDR3 bases are TGCGCCAGCAGCTCCCAATGGGATTACGAGCAGTACTTC. Its protein is CASSSQWDYEQYF.

This clone was observed a few times. This chain uses TRBV7-2 with TRBJ2-7; D is perhaps TRBD1 or TRBD2 (5 bases each). The CDR3 has 15 residues. Trimming took 4 bases from V and 2 from J, leaving 15 bases between them. CDR1 and CDR2 (germline): SGHTA, FQGNSA. In DNA form, the CDR3 reads TGTGCCAGCAGCTCACAAACCGGGACGCCCTACGAGCAGTACTTC. Translating gives CASSSQTGTPYEQYF.

The chain employs TRBV4-3 and TRBJ1-1; 7 bases are shared with TRBD1. This CDR3 is built from 15 residues. CDR1 and CDR2 (germline): LGHNA, YSLEER. V dropped 3 bases and J dropped 4; count of bases not matched to a gene: 8. The CDR3 loop is CASSQADREGTEAFF. CDR3 in DNA: TGCGCCAGCAGCCAGGCCGACAGGGAAGGCACTGAAGCTTTCTTT.